This TCR beta chain came from a study of sequential checkpoint blockade in melanoma. Study context: First-line arms were nivolumab then ipilimumab, or the reverse, randomized 1:1.

Noted treatment: randomized to nivolumab then ipilimumab (arm A) or the reverse (arm B). The table lists this clone with a few counts. The CDR3 is 14 amino acids. The V gene lost 6 bases and the J gene lost 4 bases, with 16 bases spanning the gap. Germline-derived CDR1 and CDR2 are SEHNR and FQNEAQ (reference sequence). The repertoire was sequenced with immunoSEQ multiplex PCR; TCRdb's copy has only in-frame clones and lacks some. The repertoire holds approximately 15,000 clones, roughly 80% seen once, with about 11% in the top ten. The input for sequencing was CD8+ T cells sorted from blood (inferred from file names), taken from a patient given nivolumab and ipilimumab in sequence. The rearrangement uses TRBV7-9 and TRBJ2-7; D possibly corresponds to TRBD2 (5 bases). The source of this sequence is a human donor with melanoma. Here the CDR3 DNA reads TGTGCCAGCAGTTCTACCGGGATTTTATACGAGCAGTACTTC. It codes for CASSSTGILYEQYF.